This T cell receptor (beta chain) came from a study of response to subunit inactivated influenza vaccine. This clonotype appeared a few times. A single record per CDR3 protein comes from TCRdb applying MiXCR to the RT-PCR reads. The repertoire has about 170,000 distinct CDR3 sequences, roughly 12% of them found once; the top ten carry 25% to 35%. There are 14 residues in the CDR3. The V end was cut by 2 bases, the J end by 3 bases, with 10 bases between. Germline CDR1 MGHRA, CDR2 YSYEKL. This same sample was also taken into another study, of T cells expressing NK-cell markers. That investigation notes: cDNA encoding TCR beta was synthesized via 5'RACE template switching incorporating UMIs. HCMV seropositivity marked seven of the eight sequenced donors; one was seronegative. In about 6 donors, dominant CD3+CD56+NKG2C+ clonotypes ranked among the top 10 CD8+ clonotypes.

The input for sequencing was CD8+ T cells sorted from PBMCs, taken less than 13 days after vaccination. The TCR originated in a middle-aged man who received an inactivated influenza vaccine. The V gene is TRBV4-1, the J gene TRBJ2-5; possible D gene TRBD1, 6 bases. The CDR3 spells CASSQLTGKETQYF. Written as DNA, the CDR3 is TGCGCCAGCAGCCAACTTACAGGGAAAGAGACCCAGTACTTC.